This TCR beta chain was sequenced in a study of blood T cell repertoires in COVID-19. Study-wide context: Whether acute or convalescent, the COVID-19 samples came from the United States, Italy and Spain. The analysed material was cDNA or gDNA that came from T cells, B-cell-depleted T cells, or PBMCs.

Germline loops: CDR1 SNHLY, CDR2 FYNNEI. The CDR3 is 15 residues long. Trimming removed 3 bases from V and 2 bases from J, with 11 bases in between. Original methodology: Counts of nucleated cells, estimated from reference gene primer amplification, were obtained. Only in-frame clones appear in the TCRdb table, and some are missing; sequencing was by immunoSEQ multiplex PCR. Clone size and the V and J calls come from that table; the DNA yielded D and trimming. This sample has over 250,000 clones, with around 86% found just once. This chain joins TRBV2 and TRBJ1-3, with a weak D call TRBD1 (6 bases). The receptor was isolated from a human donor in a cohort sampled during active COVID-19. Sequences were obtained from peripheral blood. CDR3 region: CASSEGRGAGNTIYF. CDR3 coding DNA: TGTGCCAGCAGTGAGGGCAGGGGAGCTGGAAACACCATATATTTT.